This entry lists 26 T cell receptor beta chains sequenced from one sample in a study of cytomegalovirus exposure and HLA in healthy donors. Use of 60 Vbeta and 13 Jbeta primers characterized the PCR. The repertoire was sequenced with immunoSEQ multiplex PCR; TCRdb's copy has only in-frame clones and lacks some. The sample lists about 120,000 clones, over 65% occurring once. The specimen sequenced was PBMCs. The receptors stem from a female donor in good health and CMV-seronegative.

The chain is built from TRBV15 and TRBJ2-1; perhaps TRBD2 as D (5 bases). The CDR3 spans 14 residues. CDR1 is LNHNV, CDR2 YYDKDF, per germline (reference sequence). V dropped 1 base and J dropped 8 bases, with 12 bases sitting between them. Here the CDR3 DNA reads TGTGCCACCAGCAGAGGACTACTGGGCGATGAGCAGTTCTTC. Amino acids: CATSRGLLGDEQFF.

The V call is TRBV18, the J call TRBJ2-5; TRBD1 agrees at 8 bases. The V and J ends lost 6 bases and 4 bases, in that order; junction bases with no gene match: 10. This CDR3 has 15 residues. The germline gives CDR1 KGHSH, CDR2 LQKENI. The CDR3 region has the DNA TGTGCCAGCTCCCCCAGGGACAGGCCAGGAGAGACCCAGTACTTC. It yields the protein CASSPRDRPGETQYF.

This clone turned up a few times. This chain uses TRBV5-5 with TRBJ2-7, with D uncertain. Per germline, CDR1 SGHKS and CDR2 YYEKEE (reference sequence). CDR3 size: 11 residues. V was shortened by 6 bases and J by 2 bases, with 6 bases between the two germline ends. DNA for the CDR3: TGTGCCAGCACGGGTCCCTACGAGCAGTACTTC. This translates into CASTGPYEQYF.

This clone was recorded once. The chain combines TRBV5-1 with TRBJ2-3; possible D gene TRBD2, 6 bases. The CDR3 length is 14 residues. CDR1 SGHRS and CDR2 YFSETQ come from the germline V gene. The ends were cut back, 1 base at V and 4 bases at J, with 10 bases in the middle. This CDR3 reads CASSLRRGPDTQYF. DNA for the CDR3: TGCGCCAGCAGCTTGAGGCGGGGACCAGATACGCAGTATTTT.

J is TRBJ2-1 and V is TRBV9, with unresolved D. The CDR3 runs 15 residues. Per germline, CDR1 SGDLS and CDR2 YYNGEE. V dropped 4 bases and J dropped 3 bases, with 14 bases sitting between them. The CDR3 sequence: CASSPGSTNYNEQFF. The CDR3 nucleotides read TGTGCCAGCAGCCCCGGGTCTACTAACTACAATGAGCAGTTCTTC.

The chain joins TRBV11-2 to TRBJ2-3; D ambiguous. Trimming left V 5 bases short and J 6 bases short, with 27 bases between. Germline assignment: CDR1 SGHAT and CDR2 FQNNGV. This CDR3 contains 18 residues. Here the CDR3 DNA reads TGTGCCAGCAGCCCGCTGGCCAGCGATACTTATTTAACTGATACGCAGTATTTT. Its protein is CASSPLASDTYLTDTQYF.

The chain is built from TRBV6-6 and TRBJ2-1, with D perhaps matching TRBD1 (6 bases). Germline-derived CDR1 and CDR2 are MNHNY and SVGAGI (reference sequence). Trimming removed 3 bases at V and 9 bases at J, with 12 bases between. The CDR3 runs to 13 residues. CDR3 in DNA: TGTGCCAGCAGTTATCCGGACAGCAGTGAGCAGTTCTTC. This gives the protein CASSYPDSSEQFF.

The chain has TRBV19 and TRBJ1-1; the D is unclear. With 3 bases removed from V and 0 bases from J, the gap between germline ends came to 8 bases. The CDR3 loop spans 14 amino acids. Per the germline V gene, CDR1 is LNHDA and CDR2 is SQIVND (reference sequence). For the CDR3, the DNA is TGTGCCAGTAGTATCCGCGGGATGAACACTGAAGCTTTCTTT. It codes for CASSIRGMNTEAFF. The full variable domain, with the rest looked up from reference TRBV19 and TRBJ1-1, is DGGITQSPKYLFRKEGQNVTLSCEQNLNHDAMYWYRQDPGQGLRLIYYSQIVNDFQKGDIAEGYSVSREKKESFPLTVTSAQKNPTAFYLCASSIRGMNTEAFFGQGTRLTVV.

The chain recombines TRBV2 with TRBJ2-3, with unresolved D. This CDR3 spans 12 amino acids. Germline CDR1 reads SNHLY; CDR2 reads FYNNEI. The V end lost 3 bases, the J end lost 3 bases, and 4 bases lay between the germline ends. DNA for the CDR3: TGTGCCAGCAGTGAGCAGACAGATACGCAGTATTTT. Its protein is CASSEQTDTQYF. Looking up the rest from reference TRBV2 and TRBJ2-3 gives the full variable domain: EPEVTQTPSHQVTQMGQEVILRCVPISNHLYFYWYRQILGQKVEFLVSFYNNEISEKSEIFDDQFSVERPDGSNFTLKIRSTKLEDSAMYFCASSEQTDTQYFGPGTRLTVL.

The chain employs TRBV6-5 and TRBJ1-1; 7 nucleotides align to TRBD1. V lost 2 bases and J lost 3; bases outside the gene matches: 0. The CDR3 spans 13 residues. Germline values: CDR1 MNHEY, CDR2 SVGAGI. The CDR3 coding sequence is TGTGCCAGCAGTTACGGGACAGACACTGAAGCTTTCTTT. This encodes CASSYGTDTEAFF.

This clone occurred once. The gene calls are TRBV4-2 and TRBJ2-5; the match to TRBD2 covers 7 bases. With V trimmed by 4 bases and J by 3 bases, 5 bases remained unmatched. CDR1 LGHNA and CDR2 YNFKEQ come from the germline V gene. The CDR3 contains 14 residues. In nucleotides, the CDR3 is TGTGCCAGCAGCCCTAGCGGCGGGGAAGAGACCCAGTACTTC. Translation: CASSPSGGEETQYF.

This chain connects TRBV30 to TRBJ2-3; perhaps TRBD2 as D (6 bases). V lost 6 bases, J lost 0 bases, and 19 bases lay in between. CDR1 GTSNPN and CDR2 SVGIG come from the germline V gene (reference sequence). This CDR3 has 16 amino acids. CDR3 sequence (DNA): TGTGCCTGCCTCCTTGGCGGGAAAACTAGCACAGATACGCAGTATTTT. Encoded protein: CACLLGGKTSTDTQYF.

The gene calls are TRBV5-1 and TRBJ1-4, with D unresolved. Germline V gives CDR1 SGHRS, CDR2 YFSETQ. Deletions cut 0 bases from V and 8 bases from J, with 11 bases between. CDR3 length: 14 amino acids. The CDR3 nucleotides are TGCGCCAGCAGCTTGGGGGCGCTTAAGGAAAAACTGTTTTTT. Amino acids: CASSLGALKEKLFF.

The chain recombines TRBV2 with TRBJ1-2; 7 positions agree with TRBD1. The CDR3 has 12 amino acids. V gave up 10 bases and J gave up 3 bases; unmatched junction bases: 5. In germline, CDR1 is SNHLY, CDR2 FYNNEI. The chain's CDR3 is CAIPDRDYGYTF. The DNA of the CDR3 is TGTGCCATACCAGACAGGGACTATGGCTACACCTTC.

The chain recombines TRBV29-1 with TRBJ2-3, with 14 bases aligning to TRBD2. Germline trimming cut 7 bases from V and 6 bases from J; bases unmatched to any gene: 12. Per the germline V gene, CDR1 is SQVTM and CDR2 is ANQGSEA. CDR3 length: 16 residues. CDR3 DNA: TGCAGCGCCGGGAAGACTAGCGGGGGGGCATTGGATACGCAGTATTTT. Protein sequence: CSAGKTSGGALDTQYF.

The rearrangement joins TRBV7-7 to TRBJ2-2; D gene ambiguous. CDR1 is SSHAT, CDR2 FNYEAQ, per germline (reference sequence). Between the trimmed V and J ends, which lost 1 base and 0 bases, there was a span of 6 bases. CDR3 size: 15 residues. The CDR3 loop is CASSLDTANTGELFF. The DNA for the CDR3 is TGTGCCAGCAGCTTAGACACAGCGAACACCGGGGAGCTGTTTTTT. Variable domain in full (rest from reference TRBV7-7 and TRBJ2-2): GAGVSQSPRYKVTKRGQDVTLRCDPISSHATLYWYQQALGQGPEFLTYFNYEAQPDKSGLPSDRFSAERPEGSISTLTIQRTEQRDSAMYRCASSLDTANTGELFFGEGSRLTVL.

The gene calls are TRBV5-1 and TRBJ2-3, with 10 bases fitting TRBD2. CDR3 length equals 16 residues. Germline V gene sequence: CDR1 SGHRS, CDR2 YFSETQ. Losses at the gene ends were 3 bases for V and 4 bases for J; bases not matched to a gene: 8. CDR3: CASSWTGTSAADTQYF. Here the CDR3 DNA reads TGCGCCAGCAGCTGGACCGGGACTAGCGCAGCAGATACGCAGTATTTT.

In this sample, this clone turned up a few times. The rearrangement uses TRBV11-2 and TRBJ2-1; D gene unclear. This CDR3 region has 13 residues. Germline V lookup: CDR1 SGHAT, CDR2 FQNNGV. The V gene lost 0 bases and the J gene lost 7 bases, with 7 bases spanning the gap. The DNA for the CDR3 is TGTGCCAGCAGCTTAGATCTGGCAAATGAGCAGTTCTTC. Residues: CASSLDLANEQFF.

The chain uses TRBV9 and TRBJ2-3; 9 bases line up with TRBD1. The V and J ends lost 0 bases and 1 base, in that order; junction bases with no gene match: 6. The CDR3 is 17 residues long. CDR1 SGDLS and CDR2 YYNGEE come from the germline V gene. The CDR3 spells CASSVAHRDRGTDTQYF. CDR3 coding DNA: TGTGCCAGCAGCGTAGCCCACCGGGACAGGGGCACAGATACGCAGTATTTT.

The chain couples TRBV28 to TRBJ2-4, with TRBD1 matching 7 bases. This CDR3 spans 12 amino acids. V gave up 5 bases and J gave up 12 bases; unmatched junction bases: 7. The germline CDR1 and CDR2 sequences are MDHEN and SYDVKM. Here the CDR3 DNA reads TGTGCCAGCAGTGTGAACAGGGGCAATCAGTACTTC. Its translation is CASSVNRGNQYF.

The CDR3 sequence: CASSLGTGAEKLFF. The CDR3 DNA sequence: TGTGCCAGCAGCTTGGGGACAGGGGCGGAAAAACTGTTTTTT. V usage is TRBV7-8 and J usage is TRBJ1-4, with 10 bases identical to TRBD1. The CDR3 has 14 amino acids. Germline lookup yields CDR1 SGHVS and CDR2 FQNEAQ. With 3 bases clipped from V and 8 bases from J, the junction kept 3 bases outside the gene matches.

In DNA, the CDR3 is TGTGCCAGCAGCTTGGCCTGGGGGGAGGGGGATTACAATGAGCAGTTCTTC. The encoded protein is CASSLAWGEGDYNEQFF. V and J are TRBV5-8 and TRBJ2-1; perhaps TRBD2 as D (7 bases). Trimming left V 0 bases short and J 4 bases short, with 17 bases between. The germline V gene encodes CDR1 SGHTS and CDR2 YDEGEE. This CDR3 has 17 residues.

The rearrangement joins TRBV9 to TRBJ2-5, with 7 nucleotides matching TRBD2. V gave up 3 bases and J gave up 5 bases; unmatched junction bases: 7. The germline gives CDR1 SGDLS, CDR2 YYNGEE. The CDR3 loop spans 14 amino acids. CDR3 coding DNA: TGTGCCAGCAGCGGCAGCGGGGAGGAGGAGACCCAGTACTTC. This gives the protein CASSGSGEEETQYF.

CDR3 region: CASSVDSGRPRGETQYF. CDR3 DNA: TGTGCCAGCAGCGTAGATAGCGGGAGACCCCGGGGGGAGACCCAGTACTTC. The chain carries TRBV9 and TRBJ2-5; TRBD2 aligns across 9 bases. V lost 0 bases to trimming and J lost 5 bases; unmatched junction nucleotides: 11. Germline CDR1 is SGDLS and CDR2 is YYNGEE. The CDR3 is made up of 17 amino acids.

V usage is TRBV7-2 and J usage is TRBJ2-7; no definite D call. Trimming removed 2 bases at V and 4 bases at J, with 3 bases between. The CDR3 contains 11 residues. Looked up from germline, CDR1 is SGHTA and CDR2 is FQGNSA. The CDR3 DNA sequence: TGTGCCAGCAGCTTACTATACGAGCAGTACTTC. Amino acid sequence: CASSLLYEQYF.

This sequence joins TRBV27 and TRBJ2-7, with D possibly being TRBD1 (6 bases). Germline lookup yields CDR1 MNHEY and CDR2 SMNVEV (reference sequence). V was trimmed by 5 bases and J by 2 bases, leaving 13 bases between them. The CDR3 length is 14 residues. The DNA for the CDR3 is TGTGCCAGCAGTCCAAGTGGGGACACCTACGAGCAGTACTTC. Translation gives CASSPSGDTYEQYF.